This entry is about one T cell receptor (beta chain). Authors' data handling: For nucleated cells, counts were estimated from reference gene primer amplification. Profiling relied on immunoSEQ multiplex PCR, and the TCRdb table lists in-frame clones only, not all of them. From that table come the V and J calls and clone size; the DNA was used to work out D and trimming. The table includes tens of thousands of clones, approximately 88% detected once. CDR3 length: 15 amino acids. The ends lost 2 bases at V and 3 bases at J; junction bases unmatched: 6. Germline loops: CDR1 SGHRS, CDR2 YFSETQ. This sample is drawn from a study of blood T cell repertoires in COVID-19. Study-wide background: COVID-19 samples, acute and convalescent, were from the United States, Italy and Spain. T cells, B-cell-depleted T cells, or PBMCs provided the cDNA or gDNA that served as material.

The chain recombines TRBV5-1 with TRBJ2-5; TRBD1 aligns across 8 bases. The sequencing sample was made of peripheral blood. This TCR was recovered from a man in his forties or fifties with active COVID-19. The CDR3 reads CASSFKTGVEETQYF. As DNA, the CDR3 is TGCGCCAGCAGCTTCAAGACAGGGGTGGAAGAGACCCAGTACTTC.